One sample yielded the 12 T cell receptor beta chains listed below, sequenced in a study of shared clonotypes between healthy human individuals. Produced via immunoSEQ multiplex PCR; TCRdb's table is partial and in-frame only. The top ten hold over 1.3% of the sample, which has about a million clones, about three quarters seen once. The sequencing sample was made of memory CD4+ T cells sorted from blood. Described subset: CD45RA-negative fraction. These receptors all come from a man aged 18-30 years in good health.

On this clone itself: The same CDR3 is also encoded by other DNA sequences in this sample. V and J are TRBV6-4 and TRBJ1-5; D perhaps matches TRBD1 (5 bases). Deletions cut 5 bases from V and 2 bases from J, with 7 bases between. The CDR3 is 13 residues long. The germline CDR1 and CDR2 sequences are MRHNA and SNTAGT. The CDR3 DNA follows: TGTGCCAGCAGTCCGACAGGCAATCAGCCCCAGCATTTT. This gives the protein CASSPTGNQPQHF.

In DNA, the CDR3 is TGTGCCAGCAGCTACAGGGGAGAGTGGGAGACCCAGTACTTC. Protein sequence: CASSYRGEWETQYF. The chain is built from TRBV9 and TRBJ2-5, with 7 bases aligning to TRBD1. Trimming cost V 4 bases and J 5 bases; bases outside gene matches: 8. The CDR3 has 14 residues. CDR1 SGDLS and CDR2 YYNGEE come from the germline V gene.

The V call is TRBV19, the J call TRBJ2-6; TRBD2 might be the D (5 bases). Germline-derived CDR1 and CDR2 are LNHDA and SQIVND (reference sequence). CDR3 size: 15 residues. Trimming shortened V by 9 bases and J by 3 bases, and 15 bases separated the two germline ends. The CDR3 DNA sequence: TGTGCCAGCTCAGAGGGAGTAAGTGGGGCCAACGTCCTGACTTTC. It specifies CASSEGVSGANVLTF.

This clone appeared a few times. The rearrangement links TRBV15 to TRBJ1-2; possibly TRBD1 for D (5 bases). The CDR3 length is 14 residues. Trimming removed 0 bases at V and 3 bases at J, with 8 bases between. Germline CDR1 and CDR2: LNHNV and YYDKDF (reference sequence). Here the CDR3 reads CATSREGGDYGYTF. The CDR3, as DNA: TGTGCCACCAGCAGAGAGGGAGGGGACTATGGCTACACCTTC.

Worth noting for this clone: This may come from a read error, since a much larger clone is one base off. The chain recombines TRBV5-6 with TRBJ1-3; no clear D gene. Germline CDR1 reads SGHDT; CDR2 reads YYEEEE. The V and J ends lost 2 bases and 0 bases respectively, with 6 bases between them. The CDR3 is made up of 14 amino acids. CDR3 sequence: CASSLGHSGNTIYF. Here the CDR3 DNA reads TGTGCCAGCAGCTTAGGGCACTCTGGAAACACCATATATTTT.

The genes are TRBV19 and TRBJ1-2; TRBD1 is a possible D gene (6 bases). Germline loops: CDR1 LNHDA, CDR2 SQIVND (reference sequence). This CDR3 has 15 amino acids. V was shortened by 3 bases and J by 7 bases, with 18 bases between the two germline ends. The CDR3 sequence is CASSIRDTPGLGYTF. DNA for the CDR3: TGTGCCAGTAGTATCCGGGACACTCCGGGGCTTGGCTACACCTTC.

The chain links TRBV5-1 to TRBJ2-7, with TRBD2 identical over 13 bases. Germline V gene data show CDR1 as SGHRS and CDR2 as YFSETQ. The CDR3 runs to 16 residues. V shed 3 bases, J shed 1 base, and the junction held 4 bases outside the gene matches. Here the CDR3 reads CASSSGLAGVSYEQYF. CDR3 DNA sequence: TGCGCCAGCAGCTCAGGACTAGCGGGGGTGTCCTACGAGCAGTACTTC.

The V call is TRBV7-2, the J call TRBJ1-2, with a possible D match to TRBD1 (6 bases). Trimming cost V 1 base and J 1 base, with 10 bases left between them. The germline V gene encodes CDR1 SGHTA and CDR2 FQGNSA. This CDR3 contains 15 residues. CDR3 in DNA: TGTGCCAGCAGCTTAGGGACAGCCGGTAACTATGGCTACACCTTC. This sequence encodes CASSLGTAGNYGYTF.

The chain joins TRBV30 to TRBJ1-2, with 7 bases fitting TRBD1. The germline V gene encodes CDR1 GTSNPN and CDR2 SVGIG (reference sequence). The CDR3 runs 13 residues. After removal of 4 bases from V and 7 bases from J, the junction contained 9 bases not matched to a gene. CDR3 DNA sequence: TGTGCCTGGACCTACGGGACAGCTCTTGGCTACACCTTC. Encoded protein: CAWTYGTALGYTF.

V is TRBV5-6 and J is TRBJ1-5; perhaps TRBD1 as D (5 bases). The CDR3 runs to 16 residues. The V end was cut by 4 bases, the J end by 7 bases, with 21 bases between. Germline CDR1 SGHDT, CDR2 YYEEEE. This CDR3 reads CASSGNGGSGGQPQHF. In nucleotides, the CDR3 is TGTGCCAGCAGCGGGAACGGGGGGTCCGGAGGACAGCCCCAGCATTTT. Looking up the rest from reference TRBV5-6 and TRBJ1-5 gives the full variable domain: DAGVTQSPTHLIKTRGQQVTLRCSPKSGHDTVSWYQQALGQGPQFIFQYYEEEERQRGNFPDRFSGHQFPNYSSELNVNALLLGDSALYLCASSGNGGSGGQPQHFGDGTRLSIL.

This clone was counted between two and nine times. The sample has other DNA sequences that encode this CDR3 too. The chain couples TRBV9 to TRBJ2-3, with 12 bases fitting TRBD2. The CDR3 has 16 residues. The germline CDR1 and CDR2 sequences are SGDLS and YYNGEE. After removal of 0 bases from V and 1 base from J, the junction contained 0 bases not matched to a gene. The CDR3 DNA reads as TGTGCCAGCAGCGTAGGGACTAGCGGGGGCACAGATACGCAGTATTTT. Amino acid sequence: CASSVGTSGGTDTQYF.

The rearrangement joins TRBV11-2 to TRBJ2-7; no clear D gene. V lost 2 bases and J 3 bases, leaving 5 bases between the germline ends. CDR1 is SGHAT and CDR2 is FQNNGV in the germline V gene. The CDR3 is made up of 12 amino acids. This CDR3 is CASSLQLYEQYF. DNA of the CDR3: TGTGCCAGCAGCTTACAGCTCTACGAGCAGTACTTC. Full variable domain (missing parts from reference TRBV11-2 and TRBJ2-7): EAGVAQSPRYKIIEKRQSVAFWCNPISGHATLYWYQQILGQGPKLLIQFQNNGVVDDSQLPKDRFSAERLKGVDSTLKIQPAKLEDSAVYLCASSLQLYEQYFGPGTRLTVT.